This is a list of T cell receptor beta chains from one sample in a study of cytomegalovirus exposure and HLA in healthy donors. Assay: immunoSEQ multiplex PCR; the TCRdb copy retains only in-frame clones and omits some. The profile shows 95,000 to 100,000 clones, about 80% of them singletons. The sequenced sample was PBMCs. These receptors were collected from a man in his forties or fifties in good health and CMV-seronegative. CDR3s include the opening cysteine and the closing phenylalanine or tryptophan. The order of the fields is clone size, D gene, V gene, J gene, CDR3 DNA, CDR3 protein. A D gene is named only where the DNA matches it firmly. The size entry is marked missing in some rows and otherwise reads once, few, many or a size class.

clone size: .; D gene: .; V gene: TRBV30; J gene: TRBJ2-2; CDR3 DNA: TGTGCCTGGAGTGTCGGGATCGGGGAGCTGTTTTTT; CDR3 protein: CAWSVGIGELFF
clone size: .; D gene: .; V gene: TRBV7-2; J gene: TRBJ2-5; CDR3 DNA: TGTGCCAGCAGCCCCCAGGGGAGTGTGACCCAGTACTTC; CDR3 protein: CASSPQGSVTQYF
clone size: .; D gene: TRBD2; V gene: TRBV6-1; J gene: TRBJ2-1; CDR3 DNA: TGTGCCAGCATCCCATCGGGGGGTTCCTACAATGAGCAGTTCTTC; CDR3 protein: CASIPSGGSYNEQFF
clone size: .; D gene: .; V gene: TRBV7-9; J gene: TRBJ1-2; CDR3 DNA: TGTGCCAGCAGCCGAGACAGCCAATTCTTTGGCTACACCTTC; CDR3 protein: CASSRDSQFFGYTF
clone size: .; D gene: .; V gene: TRBV7-9; J gene: TRBJ1-1; CDR3 DNA: TGTGCCAGCAGCGCCCGGGTCTTCATGAACACTGAAGCTTTCTTT; CDR3 protein: CASSARVFMNTEAFF
clone size: .; D gene: TRBD1; V gene: TRBV15; J gene: TRBJ1-5; CDR3 DNA: TGTGCCACCGCAGGGGGCGGGAATCAGCCCCAGCATTTT; CDR3 protein: CATAGGGNQPQHF
clone size: once; D gene: .; V gene: TRBV4-3; J gene: TRBJ1-1; CDR3 DNA: TGCGCCAGCAGCCAAGAAAGGGAGGACACTGAAGCTTTCTTT; CDR3 protein: CASSQEREDTEAFF
clone size: .; D gene: TRBD2; V gene: TRBV27; J gene: TRBJ2-7; CDR3 DNA: TGTGCCAGCGGACGGGGGGGGCTGGGGTACGAGCAGTACTTC; CDR3 protein: CASGRGGLGYEQYF
clone size: .; D gene: .; V gene: TRBV7-9; J gene: TRBJ1-5; CDR3 DNA: TGTGCCAGCAGCCCTCCCGGGCAGGGAGGTCAGCCCCAGCATTTT; CDR3 protein: CASSPPGQGGQPQHF
clone size: .; D gene: TRBD1; V gene: TRBV5-1; J gene: TRBJ2-5; CDR3 DNA: TGCGCCAGCAGCTCCCGACAGGGGGCTGAGACCCAGTACTTC; CDR3 protein: CASSSRQGAETQYF
clone size: .; D gene: TRBD2; V gene: TRBV4-3; J gene: TRBJ2-3; CDR3 DNA: TGCGCCAGCAGCCAAACGGCGGGGGGGCTGGTAGATACGCAGTATTTT; CDR3 protein: CASSQTAGGLVDTQYF
clone size: .; D gene: .; V gene: TRBV7-9; J gene: TRBJ1-3; CDR3 DNA: TGTGCCAGCAGGTCGGGCTCTGGAAACACCATATATTTT; CDR3 protein: CASRSGSGNTIYF
clone size: .; D gene: .; V gene: TRBV5-4; J gene: TRBJ2-2; CDR3 DNA: TGTGCCAGCAGCTTGCCCGCGTCGAACACCGGGGAGCTGTTTTTT; CDR3 protein: CASSLPASNTGELFF
clone size: .; D gene: TRBD1; V gene: TRBV27; J gene: TRBJ2-5; CDR3 DNA: TGTGCCAGCAGTAGATACAGGGGGATGGAGGAGACCCAGTACTTC; CDR3 protein: CASSRYRGMEETQYF
clone size: .; D gene: .; V gene: TRBV19; J gene: TRBJ1-5; CDR3 DNA: TGTGCCAGTAGTCGACAGGCTGATCAGCCCCAGCATTTT; CDR3 protein: CASSRQADQPQHF
clone size: .; D gene: TRBD1; V gene: TRBV28; J gene: TRBJ2-5; CDR3 DNA: TGTGCCAGCAGTTTATTTGGGACAGGAGGTCTCCAAGAGACCCAGTACTTC; CDR3 protein: CASSLFGTGGLQETQYF
clone size: few; D gene: TRBD1; V gene: TRBV19; J gene: TRBJ2-3; CDR3 DNA: TGTGCCAGTAGTCCCGACAGGGGGTCTGGCACAGATACGCAGTATTTT; CDR3 protein: CASSPDRGSGTDTQYF
clone size: .; D gene: .; V gene: TRBV15; J gene: TRBJ1-1; CDR3 DNA: TGTGCCACCAGCAGAGATCTGGACAAGAACACTGAAGCTTTCTTT; CDR3 protein: CATSRDLDKNTEAFF
clone size: .; D gene: TRBD1; V gene: TRBV6-4; J gene: TRBJ2-1; CDR3 DNA: TGTGCCAGCACTAATGGGAACAGGGGGCGTCGCGATGAGCAGTTCTTC; CDR3 protein: CASTNGNRGRRDEQFF
clone size: .; D gene: TRBD2; V gene: TRBV7-2; J gene: TRBJ2-5; CDR3 DNA: TGTGCCAGCAGCTTACGTTCTAGCGGGGTCGTAGAGACCCAGTACTTC; CDR3 protein: CASSLRSSGVVETQYF
clone size: .; D gene: TRBD1; V gene: TRBV2; J gene: TRBJ1-6; CDR3 DNA: TGTGCCAGCAGCCGGGACAGGAGCTCCTATAATTCACCCCTCCACTTT; CDR3 protein: CASSRDRSSYNSPLHF
clone size: .; D gene: .; V gene: TRBV11-2; J gene: TRBJ1-5; CDR3 DNA: TGTGCCAGCGGCTTGACCAGGGGTGACAATCAGCCCCAGCATTTT; CDR3 protein: CASGLTRGDNQPQHF
clone size: .; D gene: .; V gene: TRBV18; J gene: TRBJ1-4; CDR3 DNA: TGTGCCAGCTCACTTCAGGGGATTGTTGCTAATGAAAAACTGTTTTTT; CDR3 protein: CASSLQGIVANEKLFF
clone size: .; D gene: .; V gene: TRBV19; J gene: TRBJ1-6; CDR3 DNA: TGTGCCAGTAGTATCCCCCTCACAGGGAGCTCCTATAATTCACCCCTCCACTTT; CDR3 protein: CASSIPLTGSSYNSPLHF
clone size: .; D gene: .; V gene: TRBV5-5; J gene: TRBJ1-4; CDR3 DNA: TGTGCCAGCAGCTTGGGCCGACTTTTAGGAAGCGGTGAAAAACTGTTTTTT; CDR3 protein: CASSLGRLLGSGEKLFF
clone size: .; D gene: .; V gene: TRBV27; J gene: TRBJ2-1; CDR3 DNA: TGTGCCAGCAGTTTAGGCGGGGCCCTTGGAGATGAGCAGTTCTTC; CDR3 protein: CASSLGGALGDEQFF